The 17 T cell receptor beta chains below come from one sample, sequenced in a study of cytomegalovirus exposure and HLA in healthy donors (dated by TCRdb to about 2017). The protocol used for the library was the immunoSEQ multiplex PCR assay. The table comes from immuneACCESS by way of TCRdb, which keeps in-frame sequences with V and J called. Part of the clones is missing from these tables; in studies checked, under half for an unresolved V gene and the rest for unknown reasons. The sample profile shows some 65,000 clones; around 97% of them were found once. The leading ten clones occupy over 2% of the sample. Material: PBMCs. The origin of the receptors is a young man in good health and CMV-seronegative.

The chain has TRBV11-2 and TRBJ2-5; TRBD1 agrees at 8 bases. This CDR3 has 15 residues. Germline CDR1 is SGHAT and CDR2 is FQNNGV. Losses at the gene ends were 5 bases for V and 4 bases for J; bases not matched to a gene: 9. CDR3 in DNA: TGTGCCAGCAGCCCCAGACAGGGGATGGGAGAGACCCAGTACTTC. Its translation: CASSPRQGMGETQYF.

This chain uses TRBV4-1 with TRBJ2-7, with 12 bases fitting TRBD1. The CDR3 loop spans 16 amino acids. Germline V CDR1 and CDR2: MGHRA, YSYEKL. With V trimmed by 4 bases and J by 4 bases, 8 bases remained unmatched. The CDR3 is CASSRAGTGGFYEQYF. The DNA of the CDR3 is TGCGCCAGCAGCCGAGCCGGGACAGGGGGCTTTTACGAGCAGTACTTC.

The V call is TRBV5-4, the J call TRBJ2-7; D perhaps matches TRBD1 (6 bases). CDR1 is SGHNT, CDR2 YYREEE, per germline (reference sequence). V shed 4 bases and J shed 2 bases, with 19 bases lying between them. There are 16 residues in the CDR3. CDR3 protein: CASSQDMPGQPYEQYF. The CDR3 DNA follows: TGTGCCAGCAGCCAAGATATGCCGGGACAACCCTACGAGCAGTACTTC.

The rearrangement joins TRBV28 to TRBJ2-7, with D perhaps matching TRBD1 (6 bases). This CDR3 has 15 amino acids. Germline CDR1 reads MDHEN; CDR2 reads SYDVKM. Trimming shortened V by 7 bases and J by 0 bases, and 16 bases separated the two germline ends. The CDR3 DNA reads as TGTGCCAGCAACTTACAGGGTCTGAGCTCCTACGAGCAGTACTTC. Translated, it gives CASNLQGLSSYEQYF.

The chain links TRBV28 to TRBJ1-5, with D unclear. The CDR3 runs to 13 residues. Germline CDR1 and CDR2: MDHEN and SYDVKM. With 2 bases removed from V and 9 bases from J, the gap between germline ends came to 11 bases. The CDR3 nucleotides read TGTGCCAGCAGTTTAACCCCGGCGGGGCCCCAGCATTTT. This translates into CASSLTPAGPQHF.

The chain couples TRBV11-3 to TRBJ2-2; possibly TRBD1 for D (6 bases). Germline V CDR1 and CDR2: SGHNT, YENEEA. Trimming took 1 base from V and 7 from J, leaving 10 bases between them. The CDR3 has 14 residues. As DNA, the CDR3 is TGTGCCAGCAGCTTAGGGGGGCGTAACGGGGAGCTGTTTTTT. Encoded protein: CASSLGGRNGELFF. Using reference TRBV11-3 and TRBJ2-2 for the parts outside the CDR3, the full variable domain is EAGVVQSPRYKIIEKKQPVAFWCNPISGHNTLYWYLQNLGQGPELLIRYENEEAVDDSQLPKDRFSAERLKGVDSTLKIQPAELGDSAVYLCASSLGGRNGELFFGEGSRLTVL.

J is TRBJ2-4 and V is TRBV28; perhaps TRBD2 as D (5 bases). Germline assignment: CDR1 MDHEN and CDR2 SYDVKM. Trimming took off 2 bases at V and 0 bases at J, with 8 bases between the two ends. The CDR3 is 15 residues long. CDR3 DNA: TGTGCCAGCAGTTTAGGAGGTTTAGCCAAAAACATTCAGTACTTC. As protein: CASSLGGLAKNIQYF.

The V call is TRBV10-3, the J call TRBJ2-1; D might be TRBD2 (5 bases). The CDR3 totals 13 residues. Trimming removed 6 bases at V and 2 bases at J, with 8 bases between. CDR1 and CDR2 (germline): ENHRY, SYGVKD. The CDR3 DNA is TGTGCCATCAGCCCCGGGACCTACAATGAGCAGTTCTTC. Its protein product is CAISPGTYNEQFF.

The rearrangement uses TRBV10-3 and TRBJ2-2, with TRBD2 identical over 10 bases. There are 16 residues in the CDR3. V dropped 3 bases and J dropped 0; count of bases not matched to a gene: 1. CDR1 is ENHRY and CDR2 is SYGVKD in the germline V gene. The CDR3 sequence: CAISDLAGANTGELFF. For the CDR3, the DNA is TGTGCCATCAGTGATCTAGCGGGAGCGAACACCGGGGAGCTGTTTTTT.

The genes are TRBV28 and TRBJ1-4; 9 nucleotides agree with TRBD1. Germline trimming cut 4 bases from V and 7 bases from J; bases unmatched to any gene: 4. The CDR3 sequence is 14 residues long. Germline CDR1 reads MDHEN; CDR2 reads SYDVKM. CDR3 nucleotides: TGTGCCAGCAGTTCGGGACAGGGTGGTGAAAAACTGTTTTTT. The encoded protein is CASSSGQGGEKLFF.

The gene calls are TRBV28 and TRBJ1-5; D may be TRBD1 (6 bases). The CDR3 has 15 residues. Germline CDR1 MDHEN, CDR2 SYDVKM. Deletions cut 1 base from V and 9 bases from J, with 16 bases between. The CDR3 is CASSLYMQGSGPQHF. For the CDR3, the DNA is TGTGCCAGCAGTTTATATATGCAGGGGTCAGGGCCCCAGCATTTT.

The chain recombines TRBV28 with TRBJ2-7; TRBD1 aligns across 7 bases. Germline lookup yields CDR1 MDHEN and CDR2 SYDVKM. CDR3 length: 15 residues. Losses at the gene ends were 5 bases for V and 2 bases for J; bases not matched to a gene: 9. CDR3 region: CASSTGTGAPYEQYF. DNA of the CDR3: TGTGCCAGCAGTACAGGAACAGGGGCCCCCTACGAGCAGTACTTC.

The chain joins TRBV5-4 to TRBJ2-7; 7 positions match TRBD2. Losses at the gene ends were 0 bases for V and 2 bases for J; bases not matched to a gene: 5. The CDR3 totals 15 residues. Germline CDR1 and CDR2: SGHNT and YYREEE (reference sequence). The CDR3 bases are TGTGCCAGCAGCTTGGAAGCGGGATCCGCCTACGAGCAGTACTTC. Translating gives CASSLEAGSAYEQYF.

The chain carries TRBV10-3 and TRBJ1-2; maybe TRBD1 (6 bases). This CDR3 is built from 12 residues. Trimming took 8 bases from V and 4 from J, leaving 11 bases between them. Germline loops: CDR1 ENHRY, CDR2 SYGVKD. CDR3 DNA sequence: TGTGCCATCCAGGGGCACGTCTATGGCTACACCTTC. The encoded protein is CAIQGHVYGYTF.

This chain joins TRBV9 and TRBJ2-1; 11 nucleotides align to TRBD2. This CDR3 contains 15 residues. Germline CDR1 is SGDLS and CDR2 is YYNGEE. The J segment lost 7 bases and the V segment lost 3 bases, leaving 6 bases of the junction unmatched. In DNA form, the CDR3 reads TGTGCCAGCAGCGCCACTAGCGGGAGTAGTAATGAGCAGTTCTTC. Protein: CASSATSGSSNEQFF.

This sequence joins TRBV6-6 and TRBJ2-5; 9 nucleotides agree with TRBD2. The ends lost 2 bases at V and 6 bases at J; junction bases unmatched: 7. Germline V gene data show CDR1 as MNHNY and CDR2 as SVGAGI (reference sequence). This CDR3 spans 15 amino acids. The CDR3 region is CASSYLAGSGQTQYF. CDR3 nucleotide sequence: TGTGCCAGCAGTTACCTAGCGGGGTCCGGGCAGACCCAGTACTTC.

The chain is built from TRBV11-2 and TRBJ2-4, with D possibly being TRBD2 (5 bases). CDR1 and CDR2 from the germline V gene are SGHAT and FQNNGV. The CDR3 loop spans 13 amino acids. V was pared by 1 base and J by 6 bases, with 7 bases between. CDR3 sequence (DNA): TGTGCCAGCAGCTTAGGGGGAGTAAACATTCAGTACTTC. Amino acid sequence: CASSLGGVNIQYF.